The clone carrying this TCR beta chain was counted ten times or more. The source of the sample is a study of T cells in Graves' hyperthyroidism and ophthalmopathy. The diagnoses drew upon clinical symptoms, serum thyroxine and TRAb, thyroid ultrasound and orbital computed tomography. Over 9 ml of fresh peripheral blood supplied the PBMCs. Researchers amplified the TCR beta CDR3 regions from RNA transcripts. A first-round RT-PCR of the TCR CDR3 used the HTBI primer set. TCRdb fed the multiplex PCR reads into MiXCR, producing one record per CDR3 protein. The sample gives 380,000 or so distinct CDR3 sequences, roughly 13% of which show up once; 20% to 25% is in the top ten. There are 15 residues in the CDR3. Deletions cut 5 bases from V and 2 bases from J, with 13 bases between.

This clonotype originated in a woman in her twenties or thirties with Graves' hyperthyroidism. Source material: blood. The chain is built from TRBV12-3 or TRBV12-4 and TRBJ1-3; maybe TRBD1 (6 bases). The CDR3 region is CASSPHQGTGNTIYF. CDR3 coding DNA: TGTGCCAGCAGTCCCCACCAGGGGACTGGAAACACCATATATTTT.